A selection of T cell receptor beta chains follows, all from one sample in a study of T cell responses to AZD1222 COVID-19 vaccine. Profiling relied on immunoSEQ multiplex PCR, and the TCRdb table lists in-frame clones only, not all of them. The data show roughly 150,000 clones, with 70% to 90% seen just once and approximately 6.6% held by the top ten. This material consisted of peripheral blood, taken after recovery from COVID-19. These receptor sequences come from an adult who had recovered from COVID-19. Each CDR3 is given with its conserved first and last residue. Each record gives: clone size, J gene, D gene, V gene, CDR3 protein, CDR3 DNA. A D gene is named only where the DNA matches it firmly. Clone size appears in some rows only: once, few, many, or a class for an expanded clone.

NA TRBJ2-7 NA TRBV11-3 CASSWGYPSYEQYF TGTGCCAGCAGCTGGGGGTACCCGTCCTACGAGCAGTACTTC
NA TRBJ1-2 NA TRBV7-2 CASSARGGVNYGYTF TGTGCCAGCAGCGCCAGAGGAGGGGTCAACTATGGCTACACCTTC
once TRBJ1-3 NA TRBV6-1 CASSEASRPGNTIYF TGTGCCAGCAGTGAAGCTTCGAGGCCTGGAAACACCATATATTTT
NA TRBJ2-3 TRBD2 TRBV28 CASSRAPGGGTDTQYF TGTGCCAGCAGCCGGGCCCCGGGAGGGGGAACAGATACGCAGTATTTT
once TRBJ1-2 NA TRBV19 CASSTWDRFYYGYTF TGTGCCAGTAGTACCTGGGACCGCTTCTACTATGGCTACACCTTC
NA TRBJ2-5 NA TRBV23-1 CASSQSWERETQYF TGCGCCAGCAGTCAATCTTGGGAAAGGGAGACCCAGTACTTC
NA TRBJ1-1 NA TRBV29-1 CSVGEGMNTEAFF TGCAGCGTTGGAGAGGGGATGAACACTGAAGCTTTCTTT
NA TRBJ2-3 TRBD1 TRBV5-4 CASKTGGVSTDTQYF TGTGCCAGCAAAACAGGGGGAGTTTCCACAGATACGCAGTATTTT
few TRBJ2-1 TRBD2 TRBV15 CATSRDAGGPSYNEQFF TGTGCCACCAGCAGAGACGCGGGGGGCCCTTCCTACAATGAGCAGTTCTTC
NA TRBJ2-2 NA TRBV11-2 CASSFIQGNTGELFF TGTGCCAGCAGCTTTATACAGGGGAACACCGGGGAGCTGTTTTTT
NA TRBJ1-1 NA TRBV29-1 CSGTTGVNTEAFF TGCAGCGGTACGACAGGCGTGAACACTGAAGCTTTCTTT
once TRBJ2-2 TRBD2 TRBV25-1 CASSAGLAGPPNTGELFF TGTGCCAGCAGTGCCGGACTAGCGGGGCCCCCGAACACCGGGGAGCTGTTTTTT
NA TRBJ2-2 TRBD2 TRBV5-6 CASSYGLAGVIYGELFF TGTGCCAGCAGCTACGGACTAGCGGGAGTCATTTACGGGGAGCTGTTTTTT
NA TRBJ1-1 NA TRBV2 CASSYEGGTEAFF TGTGCCAGCAGTTACGAGGGAGGGACTGAAGCTTTCTTT
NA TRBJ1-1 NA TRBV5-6 CASSMNLAEAFF TGTGCCAGCAGCATGAATTTGGCTGAAGCTTTCTTT
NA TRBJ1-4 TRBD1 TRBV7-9 CASSPSGTALFF TGTGCCAGCAGCCCTTCCGGGACAGCACTGTTTTTT
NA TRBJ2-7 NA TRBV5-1 CASSLVGLSEYEQYF TGCGCCAGCAGCTTGGTGGGACTCTCAGAGTACGAGCAGTACTTC
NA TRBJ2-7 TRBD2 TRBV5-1 CASSLAGAAWEQYF TGCGCCAGCAGCTTAGCGGGAGCGGCATGGGAGCAGTACTTC
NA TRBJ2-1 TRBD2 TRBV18 CASSGTSGSYNEQFF TGTGCCAGCTCAGGGACTAGCGGCTCCTACAATGAGCAGTTCTTC
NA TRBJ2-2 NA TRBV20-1 CSASYGGGTGELFF TGCAGTGCTAGTTACGGGGGCGGCACCGGGGAGCTGTTTTTT
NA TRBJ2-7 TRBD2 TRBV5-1 CASSLSSGDYEQYF TGCGCCAGCAGCTTGTCTAGCGGGGACTACGAGCAGTACTTC
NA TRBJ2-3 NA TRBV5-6 CASSLHGGSTDTQYF TGTGCCAGCAGCTTGCACGGGGGTAGCACAGATACGCAGTATTTT
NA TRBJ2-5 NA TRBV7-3 CASSATGTLGTQYF TGTGCCAGCAGCGCCACAGGGACCCTTGGGACCCAGTACTTC
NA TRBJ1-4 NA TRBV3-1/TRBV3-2 CASSQTDSGKLFF TGTGCCAGCAGCCAAACAGATTCTGGAAAACTGTTTTTT
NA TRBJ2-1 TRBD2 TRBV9 CASSVGVVSGRDNEQFF TGTGCCAGCAGCGTCGGGGTAGTTAGCGGGAGGGATAATGAGCAGTTCTTC
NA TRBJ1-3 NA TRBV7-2 CASSLYSSSGNTIYF TGTGCCAGCAGCCTCTACAGTAGCTCTGGAAACACCATATATTTT
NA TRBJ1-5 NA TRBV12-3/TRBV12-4 CASSPGNQPQHF TGTGCCAGCAGTCCCGGGAATCAGCCCCAGCATTTT
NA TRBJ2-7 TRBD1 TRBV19 CASSKPGQGNEQYF TGTGCCAGTAGTAAACCGGGACAGGGGAACGAGCAGTACTTC
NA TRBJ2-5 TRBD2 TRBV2 CASSGGTSGLQETQYF TGTGCCAGCAGTGGGGGGACTAGCGGACTACAAGAGACCCAGTACTTC
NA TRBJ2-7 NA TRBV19 CASSMARQATYEQYF TGTGCCAGTAGTATGGCGCGACAGGCGACCTACGAGCAGTACTTC
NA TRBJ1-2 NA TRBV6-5 CASTLEAGLSYGYTF TGTGCCAGCACCCTGGAAGCGGGACTTAGCTATGGCTACACCTTC
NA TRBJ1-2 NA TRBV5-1 CASSGTGAYGYTF TGCGCCAGCAGCGGTACAGGTGCCTATGGCTACACCTTC
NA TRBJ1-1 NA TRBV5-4 CASSLVGGHGFFDTEAFF TGTGCCAGCAGCTTGGTTGGGGGGCATGGGTTTTTTGACACTGAAGCTTTCTTT
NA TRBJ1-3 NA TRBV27 CASSSRNSGNTIYF TGTGCCAGCAGTTCAAGAAACTCTGGAAACACCATATATTTT
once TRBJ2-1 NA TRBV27 CASSLRDTYNEQFF TGTGCCAGCAGTCTCCGGGACACCTACAATGAGCAGTTCTTC
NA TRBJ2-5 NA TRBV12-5 CASGLGVGGQETQYF TGTGCTAGTGGTTTGGGAGTGGGAGGCCAAGAGACCCAGTACTTC
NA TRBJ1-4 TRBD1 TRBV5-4 CASSKTGGREKLFF TGTGCCAGCAGCAAGACAGGGGGAAGGGAAAAACTGTTTTTT
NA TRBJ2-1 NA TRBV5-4 CASSLRTPEQFF TGTGCCAGCAGCTTGAGGACACCTGAGCAGTTCTTC
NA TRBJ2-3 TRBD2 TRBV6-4 CASSDSSGGATDTQYF TGTGCCAGCAGTGACTCGAGCGGGGGGGCCACAGATACGCAGTATTTT
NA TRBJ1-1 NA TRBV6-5 CASFRGRLMNTEAFF TGTGCCAGCTTCAGGGGACGTTTGATGAACACTGAAGCTTTCTTT
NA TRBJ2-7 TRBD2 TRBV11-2 CASSLGGSSYEQYF TGTGCCAGCAGCTTAGGCGGGAGCTCCTACGAGCAGTACTTC
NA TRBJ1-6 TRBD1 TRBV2 CASEERQGNSPLHF TGTGCCAGCGAAGAAAGACAGGGGAATTCACCCCTCCACTTT
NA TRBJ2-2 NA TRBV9 CASSVASQGIGELFF TGTGCCAGCAGCGTAGCGAGTCAGGGGATCGGGGAGCTGTTTTTT
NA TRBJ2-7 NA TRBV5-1 CASSPEGLARTEQYF TGCGCCAGCAGCCCCGAAGGGCTAGCCAGAACCGAGCAGTACTTC
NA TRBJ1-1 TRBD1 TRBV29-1 CSVTGGPNTEAFF TGCAGCGTGACAGGGGGCCCGAACACTGAAGCTTTCTTT
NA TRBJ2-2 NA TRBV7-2 CATRVESNTGELFF TGTGCCACTCGTGTAGAATCCAACACCGGGGAGCTGTTTTTT
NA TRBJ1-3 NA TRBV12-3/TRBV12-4 CASSLGAGNTIYF TGTGCCAGCAGTTTGGGTGCTGGAAACACCATATATTTT
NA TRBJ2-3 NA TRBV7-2 CASSPYSTDTQYF TGTGCCAGCAGCCCCTATAGCACAGATACGCAGTATTTT
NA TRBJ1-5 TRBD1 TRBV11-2 CASSLRPGQGAFQPQHF TGTGCCAGCAGCTTACGACCGGGACAGGGGGCTTTTCAGCCCCAGCATTTT
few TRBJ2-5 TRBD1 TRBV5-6 CASSLPGQGQETQYF TGTGCCAGCAGCTTGCCGGGACAGGGCCAAGAGACCCAGTACTTC
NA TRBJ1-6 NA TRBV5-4 CASRDGTYNSPLHF TGTGCCAGCAGAGACGGGACCTATAATTCACCCCTCCACTTT
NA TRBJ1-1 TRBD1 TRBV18 CASSPDRGKNTEAFF TGTGCCAGCTCACCGGACAGGGGAAAGAACACTGAAGCTTTCTTT
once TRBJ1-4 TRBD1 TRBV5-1 CASSLRSGGDEKLFF TGCGCCAGCAGCTTGCGGTCAGGGGGGGATGAAAAACTGTTTTTT
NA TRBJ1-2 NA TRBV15 CADTRTPSYGYTF TGTGCCGATACCCGGACACCGAGCTATGGCTACACCTTC
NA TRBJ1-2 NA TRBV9 CASSAPGNGYTF TGTGCCAGCAGCGCCCCCGGGAATGGCTACACCTTC